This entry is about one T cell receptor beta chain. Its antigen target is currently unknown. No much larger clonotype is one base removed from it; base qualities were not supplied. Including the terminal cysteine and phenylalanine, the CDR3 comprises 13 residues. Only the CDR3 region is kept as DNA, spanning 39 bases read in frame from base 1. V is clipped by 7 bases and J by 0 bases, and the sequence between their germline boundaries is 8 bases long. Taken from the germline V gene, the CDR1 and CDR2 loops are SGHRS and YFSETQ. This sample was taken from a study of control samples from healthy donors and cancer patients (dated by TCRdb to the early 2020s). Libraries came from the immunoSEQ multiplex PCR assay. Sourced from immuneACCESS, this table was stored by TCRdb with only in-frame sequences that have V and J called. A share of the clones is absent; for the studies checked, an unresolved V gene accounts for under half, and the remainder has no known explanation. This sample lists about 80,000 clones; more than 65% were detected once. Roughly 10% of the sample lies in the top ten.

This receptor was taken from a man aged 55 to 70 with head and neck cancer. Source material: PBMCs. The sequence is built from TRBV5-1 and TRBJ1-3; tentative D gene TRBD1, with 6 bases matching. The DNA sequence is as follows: TGCGCCAGCTCGGACAGCTCTGGAAACACCATATATTTT. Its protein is CASSDSSGNTIYF.